This T cell receptor (beta chain) was found in a study of response to subunit inactivated influenza vaccine. Each CDR3 protein gets one entry after TCRdb re-called the RT-PCR reads with MiXCR. The profile covers roughly 500,000 distinct CDR3 sequences, with 25% appearing a single time and approximately 2% taken by the ten largest. This clonotype appeared a few times. Germline assignment: CDR1 SGHRS and CDR2 YFSETQ. J was trimmed by 7 bases and V by 9 bases; bases with no gene match: 8. This CDR3 region has 12 residues. This TCR came from a man in his forties or fifties who received an inactivated influenza vaccine. Material: CD4+ T cells sorted from PBMCs, obtained 5 days after vaccination. V is TRBV5-1 and J is TRBJ1-2, with TRBD1 matching over 8 bases. The chain's CDR3 is CATGTGGSGYTF. The CDR3 DNA reads as TGCGCCACCGGGACAGGTGGAAGTGGCTACACCTTC.